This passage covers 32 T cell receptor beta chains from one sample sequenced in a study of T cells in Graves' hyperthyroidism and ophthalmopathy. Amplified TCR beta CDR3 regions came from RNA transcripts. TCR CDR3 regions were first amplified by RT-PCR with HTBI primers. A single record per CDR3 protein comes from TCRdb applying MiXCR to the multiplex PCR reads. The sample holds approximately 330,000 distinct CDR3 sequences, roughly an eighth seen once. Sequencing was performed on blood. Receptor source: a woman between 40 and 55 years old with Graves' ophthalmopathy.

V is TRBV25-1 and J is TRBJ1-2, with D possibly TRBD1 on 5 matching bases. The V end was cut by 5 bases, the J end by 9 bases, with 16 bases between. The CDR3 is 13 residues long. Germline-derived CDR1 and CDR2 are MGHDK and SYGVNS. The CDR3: CASSIGDSLSYTF. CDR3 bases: TGTGCCAGCAGTATCGGGGACTCCTTGAGCTACACCTTC.

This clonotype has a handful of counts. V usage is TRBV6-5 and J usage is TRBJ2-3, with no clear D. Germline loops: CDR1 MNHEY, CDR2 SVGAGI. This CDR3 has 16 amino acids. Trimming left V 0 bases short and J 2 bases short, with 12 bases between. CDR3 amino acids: CASSYSGSRITDTQYF. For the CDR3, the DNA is TGTGCCAGCAGTTACTCAGGCTCGCGTATCACAGATACGCAGTATTTT.

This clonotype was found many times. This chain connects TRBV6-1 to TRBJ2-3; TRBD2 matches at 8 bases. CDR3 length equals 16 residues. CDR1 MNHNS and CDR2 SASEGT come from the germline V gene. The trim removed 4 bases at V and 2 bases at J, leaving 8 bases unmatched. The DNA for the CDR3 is TGTGCCAGCAGTGTGGGGCGGGGGGCCTACACAGATACGCAGTATTTT. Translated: CASSVGRGAYTDTQYF.

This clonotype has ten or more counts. The CDR3: CASKPGRQETQYF. The CDR3 DNA reads as TGTGCCAGCAAGCCGGGTCGGCAAGAGACCCAGTACTTC. The chain joins TRBV28 to TRBJ2-5, with D hard to call. The V gene lost 7 bases and the J gene lost 2 bases, with 11 bases spanning the gap. CDR1 is MDHEN and CDR2 is SYDVKM in the germline V gene. This CDR3 region has 13 residues.

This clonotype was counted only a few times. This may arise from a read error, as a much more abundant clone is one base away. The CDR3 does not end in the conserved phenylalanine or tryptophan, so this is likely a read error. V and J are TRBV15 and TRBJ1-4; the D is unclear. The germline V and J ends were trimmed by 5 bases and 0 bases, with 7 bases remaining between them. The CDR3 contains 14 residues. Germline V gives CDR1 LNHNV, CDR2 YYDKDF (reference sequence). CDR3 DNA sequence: TGTGCCACCAGCCGGAGTGCAACTAATGAAAAACTGTTTTTA. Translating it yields CATSRSATNEKLFL.

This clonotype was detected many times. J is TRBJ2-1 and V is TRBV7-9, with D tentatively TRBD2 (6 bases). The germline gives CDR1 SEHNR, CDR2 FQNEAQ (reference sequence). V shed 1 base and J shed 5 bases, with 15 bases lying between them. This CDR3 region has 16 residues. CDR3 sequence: CASSLGAGTVHNEQFF. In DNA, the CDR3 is TGTGCCAGCAGCTTAGGTGCCGGGACTGTCCACAATGAGCAGTTCTTC.

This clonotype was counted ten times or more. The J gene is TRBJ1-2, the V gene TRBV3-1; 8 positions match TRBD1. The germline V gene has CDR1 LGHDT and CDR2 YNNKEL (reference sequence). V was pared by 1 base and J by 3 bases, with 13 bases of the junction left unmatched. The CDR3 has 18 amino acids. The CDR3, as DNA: TGTGCCAGCAGCCAAGTGACAGGGGACAGAAGGAACTACTATGGCTACACCTTC. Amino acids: CASSQVTGDRRNYYGYTF.

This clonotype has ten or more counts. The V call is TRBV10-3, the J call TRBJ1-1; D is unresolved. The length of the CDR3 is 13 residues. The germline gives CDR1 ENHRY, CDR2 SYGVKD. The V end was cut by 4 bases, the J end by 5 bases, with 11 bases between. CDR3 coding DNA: TGTGCCATCAGTGTTACCCCCGAAACTGAAGCTTTCTTT. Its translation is CAISVTPETEAFF.

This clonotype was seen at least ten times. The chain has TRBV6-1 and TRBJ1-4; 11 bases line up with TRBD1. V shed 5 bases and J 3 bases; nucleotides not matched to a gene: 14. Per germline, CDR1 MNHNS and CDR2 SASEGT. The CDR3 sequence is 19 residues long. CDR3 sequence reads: CASSYRTGGGRRANEKLFF. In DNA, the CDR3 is TGTGCCAGCAGTTACAGGACAGGGGGCGGGCGGCGGGCTAATGAAAAACTGTTTTTT.

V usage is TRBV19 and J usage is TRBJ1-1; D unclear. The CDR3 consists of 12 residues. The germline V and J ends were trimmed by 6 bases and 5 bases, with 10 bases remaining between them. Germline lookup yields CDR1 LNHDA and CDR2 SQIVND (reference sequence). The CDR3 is CASRWRDTEAFF. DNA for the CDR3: TGTGCCAGTAGGTGGAGGGATACTGAAGCTTTCTTT.

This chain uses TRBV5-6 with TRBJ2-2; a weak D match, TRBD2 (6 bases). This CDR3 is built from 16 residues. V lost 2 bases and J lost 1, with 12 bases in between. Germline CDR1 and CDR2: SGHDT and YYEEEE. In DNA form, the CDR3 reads TGTGCCAGCAGCTTTCTTGCGGGACTGAACACCGGGGAGCTGTTTTTT. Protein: CASSFLAGLNTGELFF. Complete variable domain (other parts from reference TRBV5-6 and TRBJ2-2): DAGVTQSPTHLIKTRGQQVTLRCSPKSGHDTVSWYQQALGQGPQFIFQYYEEEERQRGNFPDRFSGHQFPNYSSELNVNALLLGDSALYLCASSFLAGLNTGELFFGEGSRLTVL.

The CDR3 reads CASKSGGGVSGELFF. The CDR3 DNA sequence: TGTGCCAGCAAGTCCGGGGGGGGGGTTTCCGGGGAGCTGTTTTTT. The genes are TRBV27 and TRBJ2-2, with TRBD2 matching 8 bases. Germline V lookup: CDR1 MNHEY, CDR2 SMNVEV (reference sequence). V trimming: 7 bases; J trimming: 6 bases; junction bases outside the gene matches: 10. This CDR3 has 15 amino acids.

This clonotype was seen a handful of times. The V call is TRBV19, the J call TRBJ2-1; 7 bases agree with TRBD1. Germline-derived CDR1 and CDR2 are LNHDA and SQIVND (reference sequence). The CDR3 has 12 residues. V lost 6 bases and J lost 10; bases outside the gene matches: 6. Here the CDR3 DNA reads TGTGCCAGTAGGCCGAGGACAGGCGAGCAGTTCTTC. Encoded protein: CASRPRTGEQFF. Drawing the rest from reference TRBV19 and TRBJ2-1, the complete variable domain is DGGITQSPKYLFRKEGQNVTLSCEQNLNHDAMYWYRQDPGQGLRLIYYSQIVNDFQKGDIAEGYSVSREKKESFPLTVTSAQKNPTAFYLCASRPRTGEQFFGPGTRLTVL.

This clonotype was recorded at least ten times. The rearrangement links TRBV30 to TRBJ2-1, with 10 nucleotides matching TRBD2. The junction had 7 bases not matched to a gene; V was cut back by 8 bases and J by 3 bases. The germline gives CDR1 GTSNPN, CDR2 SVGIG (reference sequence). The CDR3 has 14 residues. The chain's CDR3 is CAGGASGGYNEQFF. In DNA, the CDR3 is TGTGCCGGAGGGGCTAGCGGGGGCTACAATGAGCAGTTCTTC. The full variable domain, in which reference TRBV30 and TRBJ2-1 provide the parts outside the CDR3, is SQTIHQWPATLVQPVGSPLSLECTVEGTSNPNLYWYRQAAGRGLQLLFYSVGIGQISSEVPQNLSASRPQDRQFILSSKKLLLSDSGFYLCAGGASGGYNEQFFGPGTRLTVL.

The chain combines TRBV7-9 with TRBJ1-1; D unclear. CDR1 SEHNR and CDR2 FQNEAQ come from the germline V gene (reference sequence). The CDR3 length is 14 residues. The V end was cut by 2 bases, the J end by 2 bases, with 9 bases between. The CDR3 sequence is CASSLIASNTEAFF. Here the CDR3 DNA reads TGTGCCAGCAGCTTAATAGCCTCCAACACTGAAGCTTTCTTT.

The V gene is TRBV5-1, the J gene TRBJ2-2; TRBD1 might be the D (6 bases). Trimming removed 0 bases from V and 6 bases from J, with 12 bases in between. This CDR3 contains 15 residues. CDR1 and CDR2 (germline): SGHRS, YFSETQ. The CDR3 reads CASSLDIRQAGELFF. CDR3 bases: TGCGCCAGCAGCTTGGACATCAGACAGGCCGGGGAGCTGTTTTTT. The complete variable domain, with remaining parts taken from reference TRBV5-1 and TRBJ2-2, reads KAGVTQTPRYLIKTRGQQVTLSCSPISGHRSVSWYQQTPGQGLQFLFEYFSETQRNKGNFPGRFSGRQFSNSRSEMNVSTLELGDSALYLCASSLDIRQAGELFFGEGSRLTVL.

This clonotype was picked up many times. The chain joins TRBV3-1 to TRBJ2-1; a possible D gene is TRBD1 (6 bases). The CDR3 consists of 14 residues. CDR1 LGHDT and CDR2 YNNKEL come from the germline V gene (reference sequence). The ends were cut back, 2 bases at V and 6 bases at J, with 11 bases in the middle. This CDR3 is CASSQTTGGNEQFF. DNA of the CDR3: TGTGCCAGCAGCCAAACGACAGGCGGCAATGAGCAGTTCTTC.

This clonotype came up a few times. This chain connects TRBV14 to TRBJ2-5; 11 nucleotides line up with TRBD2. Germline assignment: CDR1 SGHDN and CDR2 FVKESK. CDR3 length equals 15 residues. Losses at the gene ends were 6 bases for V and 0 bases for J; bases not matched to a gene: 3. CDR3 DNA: TGTGCCAGCAGTCGACTAGCGGGGAACCAAGAGACCCAGTACTTC. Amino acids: CASSRLAGNQETQYF.

The DNA of the CDR3 is TGTGCCACCAGCAGAGCCCTTGGGAGTGAGCAGTTCTTC. Protein product: CATSRALGSEQFF. V is TRBV15 and J is TRBJ2-1, with D perhaps matching TRBD2 (5 bases). V lost 1 base, J lost 9 bases, and 10 bases lay in between. CDR1 is LNHNV, CDR2 YYDKDF, per germline (reference sequence). The CDR3 extends over 13 amino acids.

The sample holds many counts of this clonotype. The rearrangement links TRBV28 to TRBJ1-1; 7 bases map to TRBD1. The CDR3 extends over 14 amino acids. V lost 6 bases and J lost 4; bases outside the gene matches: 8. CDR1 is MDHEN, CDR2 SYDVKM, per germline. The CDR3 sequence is CASRPTGMGTEAFF. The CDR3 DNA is TGTGCCAGCAGGCCGACAGGGATGGGCACTGAAGCTTTCTTT.

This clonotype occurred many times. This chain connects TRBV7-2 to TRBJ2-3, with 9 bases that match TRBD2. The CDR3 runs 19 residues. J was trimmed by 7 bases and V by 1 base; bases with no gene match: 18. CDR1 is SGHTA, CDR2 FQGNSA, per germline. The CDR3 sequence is CASSLVAGGPQVPRYTQYF. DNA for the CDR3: TGTGCCAGCAGCTTAGTTGCGGGAGGGCCTCAAGTCCCTAGGTATACGCAGTATTTT.

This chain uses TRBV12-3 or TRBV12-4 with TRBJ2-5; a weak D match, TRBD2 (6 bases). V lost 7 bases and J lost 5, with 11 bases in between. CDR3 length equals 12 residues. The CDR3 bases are TGTGCCAGCACACTCGGGGGTGAGACCCAGTACTTC. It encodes CASTLGGETQYF.

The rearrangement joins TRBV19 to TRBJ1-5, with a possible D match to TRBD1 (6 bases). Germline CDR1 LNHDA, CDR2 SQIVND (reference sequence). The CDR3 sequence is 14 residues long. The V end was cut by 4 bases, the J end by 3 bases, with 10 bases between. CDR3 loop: CASSTQGYNQPQHF. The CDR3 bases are TGTGCCAGTAGTACACAGGGCTACAATCAGCCCCAGCATTTT.

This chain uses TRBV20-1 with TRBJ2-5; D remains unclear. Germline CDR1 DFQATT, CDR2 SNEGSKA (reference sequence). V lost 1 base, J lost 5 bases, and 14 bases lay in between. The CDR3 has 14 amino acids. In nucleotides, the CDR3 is TGCAGTGCTAGAGGGTTTTCGAGTTGGGAGACCCAGTACTTC. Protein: CSARGFSSWETQYF.

The CDR3 here is CASSQEILAKNIQYF. The CDR3 DNA follows: TGTGCCAGCAGCCAGGAGATTTTAGCCAAAAACATTCAGTACTTC. The chain joins TRBV2 to TRBJ2-4; the D is unclear. The CDR3 totals 15 residues. CDR1 is SNHLY, CDR2 FYNNEI, per germline. The germline V and J ends were trimmed by 6 bases and 0 bases, with 12 bases remaining between them.

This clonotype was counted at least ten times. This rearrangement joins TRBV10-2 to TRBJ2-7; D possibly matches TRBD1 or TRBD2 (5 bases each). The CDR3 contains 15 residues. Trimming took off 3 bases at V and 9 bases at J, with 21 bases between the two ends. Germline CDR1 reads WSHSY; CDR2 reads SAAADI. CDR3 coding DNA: TGCGCCAGCAGTGACTCAAGACAGAGGGGTCTCGGGCAGTACTTC. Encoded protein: CASSDSRQRGLGQYF.

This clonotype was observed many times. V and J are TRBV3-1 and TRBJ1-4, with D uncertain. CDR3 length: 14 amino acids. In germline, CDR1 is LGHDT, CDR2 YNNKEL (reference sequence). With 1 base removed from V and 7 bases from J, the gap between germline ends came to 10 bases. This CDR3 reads CASSQGPGSEKLFF. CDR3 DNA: TGTGCCAGCAGCCAAGGCCCGGGATCTGAAAAACTGTTTTTT.

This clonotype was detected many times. CDR3 bases: TGTGCCAGCAAACAGAGCGGGGAGCTGTTTTTT. It translates to CASKQSGELFF. The V and J genes are TRBV12-3 or TRBV12-4 and TRBJ2-2; no clear D. The CDR3 sequence is 11 residues long. Trimming took off 7 bases at V and 7 bases at J, with 7 bases between the two ends.

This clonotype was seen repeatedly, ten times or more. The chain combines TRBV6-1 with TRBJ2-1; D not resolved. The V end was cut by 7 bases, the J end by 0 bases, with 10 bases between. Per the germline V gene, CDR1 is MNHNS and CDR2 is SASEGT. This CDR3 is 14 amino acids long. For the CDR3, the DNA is TGTGCCAGCAAAAACAGTATCTCCTACAATGAGCAGTTCTTC. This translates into CASKNSISYNEQFF.

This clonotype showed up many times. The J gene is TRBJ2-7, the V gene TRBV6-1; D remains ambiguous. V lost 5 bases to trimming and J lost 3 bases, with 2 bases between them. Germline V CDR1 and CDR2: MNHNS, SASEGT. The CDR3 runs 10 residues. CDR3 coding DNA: TGTGCCAGCAGTCACTACGAGCAGTACTTC. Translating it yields CASSHYEQYF.

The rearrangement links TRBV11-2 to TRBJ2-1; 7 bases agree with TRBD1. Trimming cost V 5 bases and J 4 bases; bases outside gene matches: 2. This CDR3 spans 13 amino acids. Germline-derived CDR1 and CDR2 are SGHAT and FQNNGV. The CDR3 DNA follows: TGTGCCAGCAGCGGACAGGCTTACAATGAGCAGTTCTTC. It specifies CASSGQAYNEQFF.

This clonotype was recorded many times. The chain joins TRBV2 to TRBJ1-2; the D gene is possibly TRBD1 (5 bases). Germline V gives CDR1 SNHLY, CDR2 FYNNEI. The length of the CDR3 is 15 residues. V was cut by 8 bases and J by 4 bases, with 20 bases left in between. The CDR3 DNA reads TGTGCCAGCGCCACCCGAACGGACACGGCCTATGGCTACACCTTC. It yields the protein CASATRTDTAYGYTF. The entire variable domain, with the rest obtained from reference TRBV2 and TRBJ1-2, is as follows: EPEVTQTPSHQVTQMGQEVILRCVPISNHLYFYWYRQILGQKVEFLVSFYNNEISEKSEIFDDQFSVERPDGSNFTLKIRSTKLEDSAMYFCASATRTDTAYGYTFGSGTRLTVV.